This T cell receptor (beta chain) was captured by sequencing in a study of blood T cells in healthy people across ages. Findings of the study overall: Versus aged donors, long-lived donors had higher diversity and more naive CD4+ cells.

Aged about 6 to 90, donors were systemically healthy Caucasians from Russia. CDR1 MNHEY and CDR2 SVGEGT come from the germline V gene. The V gene lost 6 bases and the J gene lost 2 bases, with 17 bases spanning the gap. There are 16 residues in the CDR3. With regard to this clonotype: Its cognate antigen is unknown.

Through a sample-barcoded 5' primer and a J-beta primer mix, a second PCR was run for roughly 7 to 11 cycles. TCRdb reanalysed the 5' RACE reads using MiXCR and keeps one entry per CDR3 protein. The data contain roughly 2 million distinct CDR3 sequences, 49% of them singletons. The sample consisted of blood. This sequence originates from a woman aged 40 to 50 in good health. The V and J genes are TRBV6-2 or TRBV6-3 and TRBJ2-1, with D perhaps matching TRBD1 (8 bases). CDR3 bases: TGTGCCAGCAGCCTACAGGGGGGGGAGGCCTACAATGAGCAGTTCTTC. It yields the protein CASSLQGGEAYNEQFF.